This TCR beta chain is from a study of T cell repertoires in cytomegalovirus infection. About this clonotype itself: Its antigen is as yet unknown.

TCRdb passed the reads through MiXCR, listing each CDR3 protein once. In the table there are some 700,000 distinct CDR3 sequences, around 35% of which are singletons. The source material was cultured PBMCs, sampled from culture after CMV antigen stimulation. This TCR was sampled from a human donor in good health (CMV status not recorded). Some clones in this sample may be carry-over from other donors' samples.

The CDR3 DNA follows: TGTGCCAGCAGCTTAGAACGGGGGGAGGCTAGCGGGGGAAATGAGCAGTTCTTC. It is translated as CASSLERGEASGGNEQFF. The chain joins TRBV7-6 to TRBJ2-1; TRBD2 matches at 10 bases. Germline V CDR1 and CDR2: SGHVS, FNYEAQ. The CDR3 is made up of 18 amino acids. Unmatched junction bases numbered 13, after V lost 1 base and J lost 7 bases.